This TCR beta chain originates from a study of blood T cell repertoires in COVID-19. On the study more broadly: Acute and convalescent COVID-19 specimens originated in the United States, Italy and Spain. T cells, B-cell-depleted T cells, or PBMCs provided the cDNA or gDNA that served as material.

Only in-frame clones appear in the TCRdb table, and some are missing; sequencing was by immunoSEQ multiplex PCR. This table has 200,000 to 250,000 clones, around 90% appearing once. CDR3 size: 19 residues. Germline CDR1 reads SGHDN; CDR2 reads FVKESK. V lost 0 bases and J lost 4, with 19 bases in between. The TCR sequence derives from a man aged 30-40 years with COVID-19, enrolled during active disease. The sequencing input was peripheral blood. V and J are TRBV14 and TRBJ1-6; D may be TRBD1 (6 bases). The CDR3 region has the DNA TGTGCCAGCAGCCAAGAAAGCGTGGACAGCCTAATTTATAATTCACCCCTCCACTTT. Amino acids: CASSQESVDSLIYNSPLHF.